The rows below give T cell receptor beta chains drawn from one sample of a study of OX40 agonist ivuxolimab in advanced cancers. The table came from immunoSEQ multiplex PCR; TCRdb's copy has only in-frame clones and leaves some out. The sample has roughly 24,000 clones, 84% seen once; the top ten hold about a sixth. Sequenced material: CD4+ or CD8+ T cells sorted from blood, taken in a trial of the OX40 agonist ivuxolimab. These receptors came from an adult with an advanced solid tumor such as melanoma, head and neck, liver or kidney cancer. Both conserved end residues are part of each CDR3. The D gene is left open where the match is weak. Part of the rows lack a size; the others show once, few, many or a class for expanded clones.

J,D,size,V,DNA,CDR3
TRBJ1-5,-,-,TRBV6-5,TGTGCCAGCAGTTACGGTTTTGGGCGGAATCAGCCCCAGCATTTT,CASSYGFGRNQPQHF
TRBJ2-7,TRBD1,once,TRBV6-1,TGTGCCAGCGCGACAGGGCGCTACGAGCAGTACTTC,CASATGRYEQYF
TRBJ1-3,TRBD1,-,TRBV11-2,TGTGCCAGCAGCGGGGACAGGGGCTATATCCGAAACACCATATATTTT,CASSGDRGYIRNTIYF
TRBJ2-5,TRBD2,few,TRBV10-3,TGTGCCATCACCGATAGCGGGGGGGGTCAAGAGACCCAGTACTTC,CAITDSGGGQETQYF
TRBJ2-5,TRBD1,-,TRBV18,TGTGCCAGCTCATCCGGGACAGGGTTAGAGACCCAGTACTTC,CASSSGTGLETQYF
TRBJ2-3,-,-,TRBV11-3,TGTGCCAGCAGCTTATTTGGGGACTTGGGCACAGATACGCAGTATTTT,CASSLFGDLGTDTQYF
TRBJ1-2,-,once,TRBV4-2,TGTGCCAGCAGCCGGCCAGGAAGCTCTAACTATGGCTACACCTTC,CASSRPGSSNYGYTF
TRBJ2-7,TRBD2,few,TRBV27,TGTGCCAGCAGTCCACGGCGGGAGCCAAACTACGAGCAGTACTTC,CASSPRREPNYEQYF
TRBJ1-2,-,-,TRBV5-6,TGTGCCAGCAGCTTGGGGCAACGCGACTTCTATGGCTACACCTTC,CASSLGQRDFYGYTF
TRBJ2-2,-,-,TRBV4-3,TGCGCCAGCAGCCAAGAAGTCTTTAACACCGGGGAGCTGTTTTTT,CASSQEVFNTGELFF
TRBJ2-1,TRBD2,-,TRBV30,TGTGCCTGGAGTCTAGCGGCCTACGGAGAGCAGTTCTTC,CAWSLAAYGEQFF
TRBJ2-7,-,once,TRBV19,TGTGCCAGTAGTCCCCCTTCCAGCGGGCTCGACGAGCAGTACTTC,CASSPPSSGLDEQYF
TRBJ1-1,-,few,TRBV27,TGTGCCAGCAGTCCCCGTTTAGCCATGAACACTGAAGCTTTCTTT,CASSPRLAMNTEAFF
TRBJ2-5,-,few,TRBV5-4,TGTGCCAGCAGCGAAGGGGGGTCTCAAGAGACCCAGTACTTC,CASSEGGSQETQYF
TRBJ2-1,-,-,TRBV5-1,TGCGCCAGCAGCTTGGTAAACTCTGAGCAGTTCTTC,CASSLVNSEQFF
TRBJ2-7,-,-,TRBV13,TGTGCCAGCAGCTTTTCTCCTGCCCCCCACGAGCAGTACTTC,CASSFSPAPHEQYF
TRBJ1-6,-,-,TRBV25-1,TGTGCCAGCAGCCCTGGGGGATGGGGGGTATCACCCCTCCACTTT,CASSPGGWGVSPLHF
TRBJ2-5,-,-,TRBV30,TGTGCCTGGAGTGTGGTAATGGAGACCCAGTACTTC,CAWSVVMETQYF
TRBJ1-6,-,once,TRBV4-3,TGCGCCAGCAGCCAAGATATAGAGGGGTTGTATATGTATTCACCCCTCCACTTT,CASSQDIEGLYMYSPLHF
TRBJ2-7,-,-,TRBV27,TGTGCCAGCAGTTTATCCCTGGGTAATAGCGAGCAGTACTTC,CASSLSLGNSEQYF
TRBJ2-1,-,-,TRBV4-3,TGCGCCAGCAGCCAAGATAGACAAGTCGATGAGCAGTTCTTC,CASSQDRQVDEQFF
TRBJ2-3,TRBD1,-,TRBV11-3,TGTGCCAGCAGCTTAGGAACAGGGGGCGCGGGAGATACGCAGTATTTT,CASSLGTGGAGDTQYF
TRBJ1-3,-,-,TRBV19,TGTGCCAGTAGTGCCGGACGGACAGCTTCTGGAAACACCATATATTTT,CASSAGRTASGNTIYF
TRBJ2-3,-,-,TRBV7-9,TGTGCCAGCAGCTTAGAGGCGGGTCATACGCAGTATTTT,CASSLEAGHTQYF
TRBJ2-5,-,-,TRBV5-4,TGTGCCAGCAGCTCTCAGGGCTGGGAGACCCAGTACTTC,CASSSQGWETQYF
TRBJ1-2,-,-,TRBV4-3,TGCGCCAGCAGCCAAGAAGGAACAGGCTATGGCTACACCTTC,CASSQEGTGYGYTF
TRBJ2-6,-,-,TRBV27,TGTGCCAGCAGTTTGGGGGCGATTAATGGGGCCAACGTCCTGACTTTC,CASSLGAINGANVLTF
TRBJ1-3,TRBD1,-,TRBV7-9,TGTGCCAGCAGCGCACAGGGGGCGGGAAACACCATATATTTT,CASSAQGAGNTIYF
TRBJ1-1,-,-,TRBV14,TGTGCCAGCAGCCAAGACGTGGGACCCAACACTGAAGCTTTCTTT,CASSQDVGPNTEAFF
TRBJ2-7,-,-,TRBV20-1,TGCAGTGCTAAGGAGGGTAGCGAGCAGTACTTC,CSAKEGSEQYF
TRBJ2-7,-,-,TRBV5-6,TGTGCCAGCAGCTTTAGGCAGGCCGGAACCTACGAGCAGTACTTC,CASSFRQAGTYEQYF